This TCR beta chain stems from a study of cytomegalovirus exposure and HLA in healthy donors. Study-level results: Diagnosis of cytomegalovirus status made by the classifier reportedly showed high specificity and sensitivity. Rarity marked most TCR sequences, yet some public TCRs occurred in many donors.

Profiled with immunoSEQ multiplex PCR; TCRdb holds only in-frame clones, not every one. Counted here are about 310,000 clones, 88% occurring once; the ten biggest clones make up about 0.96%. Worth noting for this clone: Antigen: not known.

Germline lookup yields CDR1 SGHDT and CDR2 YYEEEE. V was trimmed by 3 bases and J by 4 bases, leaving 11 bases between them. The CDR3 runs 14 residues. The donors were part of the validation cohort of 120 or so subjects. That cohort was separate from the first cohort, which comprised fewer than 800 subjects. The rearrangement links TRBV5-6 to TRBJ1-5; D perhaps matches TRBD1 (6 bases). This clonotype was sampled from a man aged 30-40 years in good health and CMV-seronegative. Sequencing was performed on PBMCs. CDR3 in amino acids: CASSYGTTNQPQHF. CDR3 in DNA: TGTGCCAGCAGCTACGGGACAACGAATCAGCCCCAGCATTTT.